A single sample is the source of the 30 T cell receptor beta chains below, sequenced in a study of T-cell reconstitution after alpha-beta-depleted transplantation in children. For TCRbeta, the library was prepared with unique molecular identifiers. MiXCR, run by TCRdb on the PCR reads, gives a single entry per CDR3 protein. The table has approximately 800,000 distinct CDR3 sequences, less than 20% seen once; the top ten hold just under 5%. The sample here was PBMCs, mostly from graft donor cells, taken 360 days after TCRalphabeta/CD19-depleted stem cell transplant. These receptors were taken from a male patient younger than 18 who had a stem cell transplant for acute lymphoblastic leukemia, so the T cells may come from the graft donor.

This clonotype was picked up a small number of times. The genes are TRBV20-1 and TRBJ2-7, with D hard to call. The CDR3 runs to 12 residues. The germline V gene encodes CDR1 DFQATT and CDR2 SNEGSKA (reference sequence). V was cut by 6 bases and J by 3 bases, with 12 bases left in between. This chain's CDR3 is CSATGLGYEQYF. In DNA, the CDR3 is TGCAGTGCAACCGGGCTTGGCTACGAGCAGTACTTC.

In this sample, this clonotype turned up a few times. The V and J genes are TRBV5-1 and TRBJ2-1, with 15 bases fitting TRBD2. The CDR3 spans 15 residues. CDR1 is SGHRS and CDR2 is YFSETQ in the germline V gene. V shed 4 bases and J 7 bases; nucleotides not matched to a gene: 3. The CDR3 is CASSGLAGGQNEQFF. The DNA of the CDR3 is TGCGCCAGCAGCGGACTAGCGGGAGGGCAGAATGAGCAGTTCTTC.

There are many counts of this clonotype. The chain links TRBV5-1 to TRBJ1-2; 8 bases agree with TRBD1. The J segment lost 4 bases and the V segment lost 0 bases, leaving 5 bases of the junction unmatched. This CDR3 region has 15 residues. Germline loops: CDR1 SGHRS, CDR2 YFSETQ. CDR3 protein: CASSLAGQAFYGYTF. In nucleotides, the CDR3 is TGCGCCAGCAGCTTGGCGGGACAGGCGTTCTATGGCTACACCTTC.

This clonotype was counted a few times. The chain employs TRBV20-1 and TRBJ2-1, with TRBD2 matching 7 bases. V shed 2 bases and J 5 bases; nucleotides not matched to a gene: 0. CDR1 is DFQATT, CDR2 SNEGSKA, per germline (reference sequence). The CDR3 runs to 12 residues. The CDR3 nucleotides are TGCAGTGCTAGACTAGCGGACAATGAGCAGTTCTTC. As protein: CSARLADNEQFF.

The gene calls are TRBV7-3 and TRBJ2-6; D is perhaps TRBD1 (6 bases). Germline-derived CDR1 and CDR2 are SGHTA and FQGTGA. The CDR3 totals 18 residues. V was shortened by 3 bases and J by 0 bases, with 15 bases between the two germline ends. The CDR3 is CASSLLQGSPSGANVLTF. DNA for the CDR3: TGTGCCAGCAGCTTGTTACAGGGATCTCCCTCTGGGGCCAACGTCCTGACTTTC.

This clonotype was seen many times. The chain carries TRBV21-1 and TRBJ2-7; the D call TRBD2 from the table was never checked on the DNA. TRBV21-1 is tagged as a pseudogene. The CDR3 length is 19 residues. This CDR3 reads CASSKRGDSLTRKSYEQYF. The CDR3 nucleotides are TGTGCCAGCAGCAAAAGGGGTGACAGTCTGACTAGAAAGTCCTACGAGCAGTACTTC.

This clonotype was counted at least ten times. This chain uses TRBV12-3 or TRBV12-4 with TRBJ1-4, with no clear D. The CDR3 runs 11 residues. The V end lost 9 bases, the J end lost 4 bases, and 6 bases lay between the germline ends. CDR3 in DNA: TGTGCCAGTTCTTATAATGAAAAACTGTTTTTT. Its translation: CASSYNEKLFF.

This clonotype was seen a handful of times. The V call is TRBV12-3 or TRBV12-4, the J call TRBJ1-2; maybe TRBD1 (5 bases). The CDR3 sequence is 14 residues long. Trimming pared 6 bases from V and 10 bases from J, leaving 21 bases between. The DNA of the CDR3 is TGTGCCAGCAGCCAGAGGGGTTCCAGAAGCTTCTACACCTTC. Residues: CASSQRGSRSFYTF.

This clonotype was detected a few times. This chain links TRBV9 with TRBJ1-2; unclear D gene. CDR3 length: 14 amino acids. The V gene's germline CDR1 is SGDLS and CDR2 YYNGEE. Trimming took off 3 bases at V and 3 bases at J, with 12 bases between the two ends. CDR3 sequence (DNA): TGTGCCAGCAGCGACAACGAGGAGTACTATGGCTACACCTTC. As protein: CASSDNEEYYGYTF.

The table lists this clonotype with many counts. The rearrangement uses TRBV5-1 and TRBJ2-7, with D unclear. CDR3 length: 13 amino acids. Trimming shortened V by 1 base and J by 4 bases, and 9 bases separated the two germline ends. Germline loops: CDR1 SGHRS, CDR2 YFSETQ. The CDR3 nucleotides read TGCGCCAGCAGCTTGATTCCCGGATACGAGCAGTACTTC. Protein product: CASSLIPGYEQYF.

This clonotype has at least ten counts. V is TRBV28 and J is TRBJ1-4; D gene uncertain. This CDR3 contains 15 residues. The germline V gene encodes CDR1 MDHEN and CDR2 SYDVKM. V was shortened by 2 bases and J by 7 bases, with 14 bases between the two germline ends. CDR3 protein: CASSLGVADPEKLFF. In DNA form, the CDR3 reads TGTGCCAGCAGTTTAGGGGTTGCCGACCCTGAAAAACTGTTTTTT.

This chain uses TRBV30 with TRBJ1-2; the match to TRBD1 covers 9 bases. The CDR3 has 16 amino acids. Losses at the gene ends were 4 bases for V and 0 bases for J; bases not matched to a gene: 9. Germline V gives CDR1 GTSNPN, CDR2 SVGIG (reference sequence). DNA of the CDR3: TGTGCCTGGATTCGCAGGGGACAGGGAGCTAACTATGGCTACACCTTC. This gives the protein CAWIRRGQGANYGYTF.

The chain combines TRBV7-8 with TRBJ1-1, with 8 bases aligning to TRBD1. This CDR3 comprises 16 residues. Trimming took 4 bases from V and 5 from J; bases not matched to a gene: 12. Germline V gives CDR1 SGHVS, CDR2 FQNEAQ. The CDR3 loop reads CASSSLQGGRGTEAFF. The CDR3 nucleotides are TGTGCCAGCAGCTCACTACAGGGGGGTCGTGGTACTGAAGCTTTCTTT.

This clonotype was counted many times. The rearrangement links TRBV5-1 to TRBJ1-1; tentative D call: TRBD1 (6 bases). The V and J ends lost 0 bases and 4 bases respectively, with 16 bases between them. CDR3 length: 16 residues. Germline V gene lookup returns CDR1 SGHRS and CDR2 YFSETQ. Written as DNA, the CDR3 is TGCGCCAGCAGCTTGGCCCGTGTCAGGGGAGGCACTGAAGCTTTCTTT. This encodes CASSLARVRGGTEAFF.

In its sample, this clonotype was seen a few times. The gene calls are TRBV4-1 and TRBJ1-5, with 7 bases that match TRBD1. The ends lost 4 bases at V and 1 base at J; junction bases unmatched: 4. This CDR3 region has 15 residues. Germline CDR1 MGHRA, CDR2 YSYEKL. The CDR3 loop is CASSRDSGSNQPQHF. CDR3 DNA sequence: TGCGCCAGCAGCCGGGACAGTGGGAGCAATCAGCCCCAGCATTTT.

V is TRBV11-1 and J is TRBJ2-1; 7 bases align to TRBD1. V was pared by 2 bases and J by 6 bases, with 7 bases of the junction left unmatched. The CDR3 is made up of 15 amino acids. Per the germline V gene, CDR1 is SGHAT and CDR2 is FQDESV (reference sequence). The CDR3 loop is CASSLWYAGGNEQFF. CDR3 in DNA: TGTGCCAGCAGCTTATGGTATGCAGGGGGCAATGAGCAGTTCTTC.

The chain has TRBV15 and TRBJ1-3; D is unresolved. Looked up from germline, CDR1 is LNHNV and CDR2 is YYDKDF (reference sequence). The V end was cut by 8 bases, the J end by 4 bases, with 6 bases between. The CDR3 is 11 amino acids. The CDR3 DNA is TGTGCCACCGAAGTGGGAAACACCATATATTTT. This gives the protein CATEVGNTIYF.

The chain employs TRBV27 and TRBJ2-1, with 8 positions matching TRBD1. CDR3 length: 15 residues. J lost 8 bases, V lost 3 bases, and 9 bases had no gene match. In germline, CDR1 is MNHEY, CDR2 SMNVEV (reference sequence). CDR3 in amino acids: CASSLWAGGLDEQFF. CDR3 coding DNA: TGTGCCAGCAGTTTGTGGGCAGGGGGCCTGGATGAGCAGTTCTTC.

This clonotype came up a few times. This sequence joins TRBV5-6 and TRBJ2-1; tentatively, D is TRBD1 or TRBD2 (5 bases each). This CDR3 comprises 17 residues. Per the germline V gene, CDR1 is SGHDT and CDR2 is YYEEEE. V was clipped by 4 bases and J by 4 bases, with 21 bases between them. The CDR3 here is CASSRSGTASWYNEQFF. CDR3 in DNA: TGTGCCAGCAGCCGTTCCGGGACGGCATCCTGGTACAATGAGCAGTTCTTC.

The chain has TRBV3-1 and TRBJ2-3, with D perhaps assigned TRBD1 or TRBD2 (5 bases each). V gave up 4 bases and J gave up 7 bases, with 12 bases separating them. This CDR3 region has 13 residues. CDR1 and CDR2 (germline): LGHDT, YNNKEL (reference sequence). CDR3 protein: CASSPAQGHTQYF. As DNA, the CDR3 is TGTGCCAGCAGCCCCGCCCAGGGACATACGCAGTATTTT.

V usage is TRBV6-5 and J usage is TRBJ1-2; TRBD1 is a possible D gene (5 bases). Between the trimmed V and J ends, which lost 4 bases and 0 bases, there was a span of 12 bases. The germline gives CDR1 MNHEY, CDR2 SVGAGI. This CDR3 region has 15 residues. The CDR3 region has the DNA TGTGCCAGCAGTTCCGGGACCCTTTCTAACTATGGCTACACCTTC. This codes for CASSSGTLSNYGYTF.

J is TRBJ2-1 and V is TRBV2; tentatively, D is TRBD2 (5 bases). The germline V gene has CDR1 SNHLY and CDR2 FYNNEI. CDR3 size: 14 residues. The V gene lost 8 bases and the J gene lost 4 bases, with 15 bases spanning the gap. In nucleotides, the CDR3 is TGTGCCAGCGGAGGTTGGCGGAATTACAATGAGCAGTTCTTC. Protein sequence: CASGGWRNYNEQFF.

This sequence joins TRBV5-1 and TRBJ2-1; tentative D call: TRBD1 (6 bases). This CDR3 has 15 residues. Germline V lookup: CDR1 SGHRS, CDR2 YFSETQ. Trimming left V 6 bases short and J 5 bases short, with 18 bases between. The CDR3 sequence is CASNRSDSTNNEQFF. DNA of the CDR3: TGCGCCAGCAACCGGTCGGACAGTACTAACAATGAGCAGTTCTTC. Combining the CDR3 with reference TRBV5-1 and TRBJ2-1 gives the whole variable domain KAGVTQTPRYLIKTRGQQVTLSCSPISGHRSVSWYQQTPGQGLQFLFEYFSETQRNKGNFPGRFSGRQFSNSRSEMNVSTLELGDSALYLCASNRSDSTNNEQFFGPGTRLTVL.

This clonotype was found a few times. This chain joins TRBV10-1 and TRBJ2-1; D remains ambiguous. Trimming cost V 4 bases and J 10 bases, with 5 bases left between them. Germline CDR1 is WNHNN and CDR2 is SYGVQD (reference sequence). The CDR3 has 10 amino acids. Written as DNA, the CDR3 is TGCGCCAGCAGTGGTAAAGAGCAGTTCTTC. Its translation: CASSGKEQFF.

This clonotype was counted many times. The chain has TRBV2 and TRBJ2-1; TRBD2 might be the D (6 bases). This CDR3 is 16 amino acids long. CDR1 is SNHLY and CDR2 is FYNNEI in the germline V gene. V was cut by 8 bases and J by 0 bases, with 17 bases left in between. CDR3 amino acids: CASAPWEAGSYNEQFF. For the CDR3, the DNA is TGTGCCAGCGCGCCTTGGGAAGCGGGCTCCTACAATGAGCAGTTCTTC.

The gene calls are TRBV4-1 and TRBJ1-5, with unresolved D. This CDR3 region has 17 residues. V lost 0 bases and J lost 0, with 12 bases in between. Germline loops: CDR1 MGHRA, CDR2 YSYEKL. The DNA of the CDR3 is TGCGCCAGCAGCCAAGATCGGGCGTCCTATAGCAATCAGCCCCAGCATTTT. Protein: CASSQDRASYSNQPQHF.

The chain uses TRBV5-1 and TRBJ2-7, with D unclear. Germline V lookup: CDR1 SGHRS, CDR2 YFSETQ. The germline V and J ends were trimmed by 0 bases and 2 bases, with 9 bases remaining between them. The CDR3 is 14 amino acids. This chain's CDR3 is CASSLEAFPYEQYF. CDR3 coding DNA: TGCGCCAGCAGCTTGGAAGCGTTTCCCTACGAGCAGTACTTC. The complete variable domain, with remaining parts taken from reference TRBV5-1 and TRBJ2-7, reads KAGVTQTPRYLIKTRGQQVTLSCSPISGHRSVSWYQQTPGQGLQFLFEYFSETQRNKGNFPGRFSGRQFSNSRSEMNVSTLELGDSALYLCASSLEAFPYEQYFGPGTRLTVT.

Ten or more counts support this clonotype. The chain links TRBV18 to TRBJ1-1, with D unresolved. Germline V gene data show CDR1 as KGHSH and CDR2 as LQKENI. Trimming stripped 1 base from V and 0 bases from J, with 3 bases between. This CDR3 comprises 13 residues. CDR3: CASSPLLNTEAFF. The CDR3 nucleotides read TGTGCCAGCTCACCACTTTTGAACACTGAAGCTTTCTTT.

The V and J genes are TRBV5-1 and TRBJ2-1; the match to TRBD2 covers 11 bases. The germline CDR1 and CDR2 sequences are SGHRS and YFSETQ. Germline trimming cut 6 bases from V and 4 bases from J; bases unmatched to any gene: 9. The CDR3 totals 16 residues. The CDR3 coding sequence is TGCGCCAGCACAACCGGGACTAGCGGAAGTTACAATGAGCAGTTCTTC. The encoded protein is CASTTGTSGSYNEQFF.

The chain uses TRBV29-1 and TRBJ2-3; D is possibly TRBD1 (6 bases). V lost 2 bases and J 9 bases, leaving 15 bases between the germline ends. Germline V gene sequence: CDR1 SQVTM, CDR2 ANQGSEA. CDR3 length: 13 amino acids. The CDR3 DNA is TGCAGCGTTGAACGTTGGGACATGAAAACGCAGTATTTT. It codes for CSVERWDMKTQYF.